This T cell receptor (beta chain) was documented in a study of Ad26.COV2.S vaccination and SARS-CoV-2 variants. Study as a whole: In the study, Ad26.COV2.S was injected intramuscularly once, or twice 56 days apart.

A note on this clone: Its antigen is still unknown.

The treatment is: around 19 received Ad26.COV2.S at low or high dose, single or two shots; roughly 5 received placebo; per-sample allocation not given. After the first vaccine or placebo injection, samples were drawn on day 63. The study used a vaccine consisting of an Ad26 vector that expressed Wuhan-strain SARS-CoV-2 spike. Study results and limitations: Placebo recipients showed lower spike-specific TCR breadth than vaccinees.

The length of the CDR3 is 17 residues. In germline, CDR1 is SGHTA, CDR2 FQGNSA. Trimming at V came to 5 bases and at J to 5 bases, leaving 11 bases not matched to a gene. Measured with immunoSEQ multiplex PCR; TCRdb has only the in-frame clones, and not every one. The table lists 300,000 to 350,000 clones, approximately 86% of them singletons. The origin of this receptor is a person aged 18 to 59 who received the Ad26.COV2.S COVID-19 vaccine or a placebo. This chain links TRBV7-2 with TRBJ2-7; the match to TRBD2 covers 14 bases. Here the sequenced sample was peripheral blood, taken in a trial of Ad26.COV2.S vaccine versus placebo. As DNA, the CDR3 is TGTGCCAGCAGCCGGACTAGCGGGAGGTATCAAGGCCACGAGCAGTACTTC. Its translation is CASSRTSGRYQGHEQYF.